This TCR beta chain was sequenced during a study of cytomegalovirus exposure and HLA in healthy donors. Study background: A subsequent analysis stated that the 100 to 150 validation repertoires were run on the same platform as the roughly 670 first-cohort repertoires.

The table came from immunoSEQ multiplex PCR; TCRdb's copy has only in-frame clones and leaves some out. The table has about 140,000 clones, about 90% seen once. About this clone itself: As yet, its antigen is unknown.

Study outcomes and limitations: Among TCR beta chains, those listed as cytomegalovirus-associated numbered about 160. High sensitivity and specificity were reportedly achieved when the classifier diagnosed cytomegalovirus status. Subsequent analysis of the roughly 120 validation repertoires found a tendency for first-cohort TCR clusters to co-occur.

Trimming cost V 1 base and J 6 bases, with 17 bases left between them. This CDR3 contains 16 residues. In germline, CDR1 is SGHNT, CDR2 YYREEE (reference sequence). The sequencing sample was made of PBMCs. V is TRBV5-4 and J is TRBJ2-1; D might be TRBD2 (6 bases). This TCR was recovered from a man aged 18-30 years in good health and CMV-seronegative. The CDR3 region is CASSLRTGVWGNEQFF. In nucleotides, the CDR3 is TGTGCCAGCAGCTTGCGAACGGGAGTATGGGGCAATGAGCAGTTCTTC.